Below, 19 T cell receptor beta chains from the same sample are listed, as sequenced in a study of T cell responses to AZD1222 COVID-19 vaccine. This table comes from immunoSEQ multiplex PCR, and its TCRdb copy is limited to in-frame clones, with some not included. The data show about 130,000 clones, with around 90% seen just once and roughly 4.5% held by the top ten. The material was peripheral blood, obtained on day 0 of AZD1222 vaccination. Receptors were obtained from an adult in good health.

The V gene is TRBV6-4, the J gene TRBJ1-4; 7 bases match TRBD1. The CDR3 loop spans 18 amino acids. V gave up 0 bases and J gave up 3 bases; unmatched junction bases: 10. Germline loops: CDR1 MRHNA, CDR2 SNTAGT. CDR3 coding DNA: TGTGCCAGCAGTGACTCGATACAGGGGAGGTCGGCTAATGAAAAACTGTTTTTT. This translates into CASSDSIQGRSANEKLFF.

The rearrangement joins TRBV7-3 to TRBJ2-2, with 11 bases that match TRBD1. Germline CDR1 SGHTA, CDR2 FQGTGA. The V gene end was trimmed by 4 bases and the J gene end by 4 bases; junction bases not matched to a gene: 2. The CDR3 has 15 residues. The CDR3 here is CASSSDRGRTGELFF. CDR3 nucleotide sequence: TGTGCCAGCAGCTCGGACAGGGGGCGCACCGGGGAGCTGTTTTTT.

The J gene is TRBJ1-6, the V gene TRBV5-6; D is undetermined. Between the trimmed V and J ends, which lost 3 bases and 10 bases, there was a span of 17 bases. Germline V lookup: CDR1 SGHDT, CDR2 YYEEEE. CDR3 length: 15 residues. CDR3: CASSYHVGVGSPLHF. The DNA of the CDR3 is TGTGCCAGCAGCTACCACGTCGGGGTGGGATCACCCCTCCACTTT.

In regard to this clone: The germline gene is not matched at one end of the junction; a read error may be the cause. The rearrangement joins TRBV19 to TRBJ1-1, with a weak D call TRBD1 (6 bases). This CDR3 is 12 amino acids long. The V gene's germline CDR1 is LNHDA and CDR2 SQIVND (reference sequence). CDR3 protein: CASSFAGEQKGF. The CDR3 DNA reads TGTGCCAGTAGTTTCGCAGGGGAGCAGAAGGGGTTT.

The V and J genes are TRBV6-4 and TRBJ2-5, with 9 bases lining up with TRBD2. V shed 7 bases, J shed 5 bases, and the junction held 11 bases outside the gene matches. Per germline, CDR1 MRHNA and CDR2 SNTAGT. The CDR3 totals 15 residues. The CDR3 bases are TGTGCCAGCACCAAGGGTAGCGGGAGTGGTGAGACCCAGTACTTC. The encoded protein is CASTKGSGSGETQYF.

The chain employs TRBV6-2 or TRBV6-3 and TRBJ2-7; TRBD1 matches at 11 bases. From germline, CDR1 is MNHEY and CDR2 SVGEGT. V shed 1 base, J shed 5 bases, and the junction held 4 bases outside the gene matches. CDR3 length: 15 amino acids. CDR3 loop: CASSYWDRGRNEQYF. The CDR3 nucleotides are TGTGCCAGCAGTTACTGGGACAGGGGGAGGAACGAGCAGTACTTC.

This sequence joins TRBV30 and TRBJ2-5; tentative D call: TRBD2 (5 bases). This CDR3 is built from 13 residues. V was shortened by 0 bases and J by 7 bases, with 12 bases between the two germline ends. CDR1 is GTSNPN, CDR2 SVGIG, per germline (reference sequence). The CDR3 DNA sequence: TGTGCCTGGAGTGTACGACCAGAGGGGACCCAGTACTTC. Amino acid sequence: CAWSVRPEGTQYF.

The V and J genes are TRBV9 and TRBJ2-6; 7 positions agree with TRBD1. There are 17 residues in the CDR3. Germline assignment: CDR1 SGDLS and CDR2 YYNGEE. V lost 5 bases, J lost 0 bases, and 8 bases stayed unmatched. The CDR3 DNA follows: TGTGCCAGCAGTCCGGGACAGCAAGCCTCTGGGGCCAACGTCCTGACTTTC. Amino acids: CASSPGQQASGANVLTF.

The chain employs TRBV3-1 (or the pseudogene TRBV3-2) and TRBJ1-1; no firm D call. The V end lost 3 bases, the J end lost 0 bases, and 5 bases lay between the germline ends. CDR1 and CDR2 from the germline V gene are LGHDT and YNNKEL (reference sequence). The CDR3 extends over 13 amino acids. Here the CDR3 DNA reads TGTGCCAGCAGCCAGAGGGTGAACACTGAAGCTTTCTTT. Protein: CASSQRVNTEAFF.

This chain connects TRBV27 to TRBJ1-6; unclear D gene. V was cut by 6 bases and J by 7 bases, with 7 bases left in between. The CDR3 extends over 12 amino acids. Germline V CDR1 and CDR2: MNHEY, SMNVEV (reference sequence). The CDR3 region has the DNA TGTGCCAGCAGAGTCTCAAATTCACCCCTCCACTTT. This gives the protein CASRVSNSPLHF.

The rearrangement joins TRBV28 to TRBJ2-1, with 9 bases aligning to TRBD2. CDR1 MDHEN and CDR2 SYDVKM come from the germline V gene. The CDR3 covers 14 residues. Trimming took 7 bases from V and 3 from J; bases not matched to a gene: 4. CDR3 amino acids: CASNLAGNYNEQFF. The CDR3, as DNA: TGTGCCAGCAATCTAGCGGGAAACTACAATGAGCAGTTCTTC.

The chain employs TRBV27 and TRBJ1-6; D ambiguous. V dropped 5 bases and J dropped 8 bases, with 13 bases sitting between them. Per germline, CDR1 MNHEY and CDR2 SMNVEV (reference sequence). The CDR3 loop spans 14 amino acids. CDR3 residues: CASSRESGYSPLHF. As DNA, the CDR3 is TGTGCCAGCAGTAGGGAGTCCGGTTATTCACCCCTCCACTTT.

CDR3 sequence reads: CASSLDRDGYTF. CDR3 DNA: TGTGCCAGCTCACTAGACAGGGATGGCTACACCTTC. This sequence joins TRBV18 and TRBJ1-2; TRBD1 matches at 7 bases. CDR1 and CDR2 from the germline V gene are KGHSH and LQKENI. The CDR3 covers 12 residues. The J segment lost 6 bases and the V segment lost 4 bases, leaving 2 bases of the junction unmatched. The full variable domain, in which reference TRBV18 and TRBJ1-2 provide the parts outside the CDR3, is NAGVMQNPRHLVRRRGQEARLRCSPMKGHSHVYWYRQLPEEGLKFMVYLQKENIIDESGMPKERFSAEFPKEGPSILRIQQVVRGDSAAYFCASSLDRDGYTFGSGTRLTVV.

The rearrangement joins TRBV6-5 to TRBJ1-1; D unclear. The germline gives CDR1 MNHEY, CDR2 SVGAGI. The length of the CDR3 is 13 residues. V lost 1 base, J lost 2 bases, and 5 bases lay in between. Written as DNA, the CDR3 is TGTGCCAGCAGTTACTTGGTCAACACTGAAGCTTTCTTT. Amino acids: CASSYLVNTEAFF.

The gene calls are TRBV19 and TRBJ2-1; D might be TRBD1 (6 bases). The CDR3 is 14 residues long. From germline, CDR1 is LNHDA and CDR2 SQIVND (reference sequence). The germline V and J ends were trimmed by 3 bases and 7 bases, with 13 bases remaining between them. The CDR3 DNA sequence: TGTGCCAGTAGTATTACAGGGATGAGAAATGAGCAGTTCTTC. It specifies CASSITGMRNEQFF.

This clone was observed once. The CDR3 sequence: CATRGGAGGNQPQHF. CDR3 nucleotide sequence: TGTGCCACCAGGGGGGGGGCAGGGGGCAATCAGCCCCAGCATTTT. V and J are TRBV24-1 and TRBJ1-5; weak D call: TRBD1 (6 bases). V gave up 7 bases and J gave up 2 bases, with 14 bases separating them. The CDR3 covers 15 residues. Germline V lookup: CDR1 KGHDR, CDR2 SFDVKD.

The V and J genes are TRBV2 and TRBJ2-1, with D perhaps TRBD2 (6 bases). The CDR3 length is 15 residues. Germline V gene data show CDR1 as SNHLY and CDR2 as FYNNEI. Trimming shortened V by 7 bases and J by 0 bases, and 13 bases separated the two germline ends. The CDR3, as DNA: TGTGCCAGCATGGGGGGAGACGACTCCTACAATGAGCAGTTCTTC. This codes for CASMGGDDSYNEQFF.

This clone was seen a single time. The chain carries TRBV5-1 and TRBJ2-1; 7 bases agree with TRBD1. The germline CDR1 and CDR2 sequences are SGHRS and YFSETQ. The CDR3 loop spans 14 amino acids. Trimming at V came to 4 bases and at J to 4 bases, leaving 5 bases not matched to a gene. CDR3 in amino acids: CASSLGQEYNEQFF. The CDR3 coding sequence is TGCGCCAGCAGCCTCGGACAGGAATACAATGAGCAGTTCTTC.

In nucleotides, the CDR3 is TGTGCCAGCAGTTTACCCGCCCGGTGGGGCATCTATGGCTACACCTTC. It encodes CASSLPARWGIYGYTF. The gene calls are TRBV28 and TRBJ1-2; tentatively, D is TRBD1 (5 bases). The CDR3 is 16 amino acids. V gave up 2 bases and J gave up 4 bases, with 17 bases separating them. Germline V gene lookup returns CDR1 MDHEN and CDR2 SYDVKM.